The 23 T cell receptor beta chains reported below all come from one sample, sequenced in a study of shared clonotypes between healthy human individuals. Only in-frame clones appear in the TCRdb table, and some are missing; sequencing was by immunoSEQ multiplex PCR. In the table there are approximately 400,000 clones, 96% of which are singletons. The material sequenced was memory CD8+ T cells sorted from blood. Subset specified: CD45RO+ cells pooled with CCR7-negative TemRA cells. The receptors stem from a man aged 25-40 years in good health.

V gene TRBV4-2 combines with J gene TRBJ2-1; D not resolved. Germline values: CDR1 LGHNA, CDR2 YNFKEQ. Trimming took off 1 base at V and 7 bases at J, with 8 bases between the two ends. The CDR3 sequence is 13 residues long. CDR3 loop: CASSQVVGNEQFF. Written as DNA, the CDR3 is TGTGCCAGCAGCCAAGTAGTCGGTAATGAGCAGTTCTTC.

This chain uses TRBV28 with TRBJ1-2, with 7 bases that match TRBD1. This CDR3 is 12 amino acids long. Per germline, CDR1 MDHEN and CDR2 SYDVKM. V lost 4 bases and J lost 7; bases outside the gene matches: 3. The CDR3, as DNA: TGTGCCAGCAGTTCCGGGACAGTTGGCTACACCTTC. This translates into CASSSGTVGYTF.

This clone was detected only once. J is TRBJ2-1 and V is TRBV10-2; D is perhaps TRBD2 (6 bases). V was cut by 0 bases and J by 5 bases, with 17 bases left in between. CDR1 is WSHSY, CDR2 SAAADI, per germline. The CDR3 covers 17 residues. The CDR3 here is CASSESLGDSHNNEQFF. DNA for the CDR3: TGCGCCAGCAGTGAGTCCTTGGGGGACTCACACAACAATGAGCAGTTCTTC.

J is TRBJ2-1 and V is TRBV5-8; D not resolved. Trimming took 0 bases from V and 5 from J, leaving 21 bases between them. The CDR3 sequence is 18 residues long. The germline CDR1 and CDR2 sequences are SGHTS and YDEGEE. CDR3 DNA sequence: TGTGCCAGCAGCTTGGGGGTTAGGGCACCAGGTCCGAACAATGAGCAGTTCTTC. This gives the protein CASSLGVRAPGPNNEQFF.

A remark on this clone: Other DNA sequences of this sample code for an identical CDR3. V and J are TRBV9 and TRBJ2-1, with TRBD2 matching 8 bases. The V and J ends lost 0 bases and 7 bases, in that order; junction bases with no gene match: 0. The CDR3 extends over 13 amino acids. CDR1 is SGDLS, CDR2 YYNGEE, per germline. The CDR3: CASSVAGGNEQFF. In DNA, the CDR3 is TGTGCCAGCAGCGTAGCGGGAGGGAATGAGCAGTTCTTC.

The chain joins TRBV7-9 to TRBJ2-7; 13 nucleotides align to TRBD2. Germline V gives CDR1 SEHNR, CDR2 FQNEAQ (reference sequence). V gave up 6 bases and J gave up 9 bases; unmatched junction bases: 8. The CDR3 runs 14 residues. Here the CDR3 reads CASSLLAGGPVQYF. CDR3 bases: TGTGCCAGCAGTTTACTAGCGGGAGGGCCGGTGCAGTACTTC.

The rearrangement links TRBV10-3 to TRBJ1-2; unclear D gene. This CDR3 is 13 amino acids long. V shed 4 bases and J shed 2 bases, with 8 bases lying between them. Germline loops: CDR1 ENHRY, CDR2 SYGVKD. This chain's CDR3 is CAISGVQNYGYTF. The CDR3 DNA sequence: TGTGCCATCAGTGGGGTACAGAACTATGGCTACACCTTC.

This chain links TRBV5-4 with TRBJ2-3; the D gene is possibly TRBD2 (6 bases). Germline values: CDR1 SGHNT, CDR2 YYREEE (reference sequence). The length of the CDR3 is 13 residues. V shed 4 bases and J shed 5 bases, with 11 bases lying between them. The CDR3: CASSRDSGDTQYF. CDR3 bases: TGTGCCAGCAGCAGGGACTCTGGAGATACGCAGTATTTT.

V and J are TRBV2 and TRBJ2-7, with D uncertain. The CDR3 has 14 amino acids. Germline V gene sequence: CDR1 SNHLY, CDR2 FYNNEI. Trimming left V 0 bases short and J 6 bases short, with 12 bases between. CDR3 protein: CASSEAGYLLEQYF. CDR3 coding DNA: TGTGCCAGCAGTGAAGCGGGGTATCTTCTCGAGCAGTACTTC.

The gene calls are TRBV19 and TRBJ2-2; 7 positions agree with TRBD2. CDR3 length equals 15 residues. The V gene's germline CDR1 is LNHDA and CDR2 SQIVND (reference sequence). J lost 1 base, V lost 1 base, and 0 bases had no gene match. This CDR3 reads CASSIAGGNTGELFF. CDR3 sequence (DNA): TGTGCCAGTAGTATAGCGGGAGGGAACACCGGGGAGCTGTTTTTT.

V usage is TRBV2 and J usage is TRBJ2-7, with 7 bases fitting TRBD1. V lost 7 bases, J lost 3 bases, and 9 bases stayed unmatched. The CDR3 loop spans 14 amino acids. CDR1 and CDR2 (germline): SNHLY, FYNNEI. The CDR3 nucleotides are TGTGCCAGCACCTACCGGGACAGAGTCTACGAGCAGTACTTC. It encodes CASTYRDRVYEQYF. Full variable domain (outside the CDR3, taken from reference TRBV2 and TRBJ2-7): EPEVTQTPSHQVTQMGQEVILRCVPISNHLYFYWYRQILGQKVEFLVSFYNNEISEKSEIFDDQFSVERPDGSNFTLKIRSTKLEDSAMYFCASTYRDRVYEQYFGPGTRLTVT.

The chain carries TRBV7-8 and TRBJ1-2, with no clear D. Germline CDR1 is SGHVS and CDR2 is FQNEAQ. The CDR3 length is 13 residues. Trimming left V 2 bases short and J 4 bases short, with 8 bases between. CDR3 DNA sequence: TGTGCCAGCAGCTTAACGATGGGCTATGGCTACACCTTC. Translating it yields CASSLTMGYGYTF.

This chain joins TRBV28 and TRBJ2-7; D is uncertain. Germline V lookup: CDR1 MDHEN, CDR2 SYDVKM. With 7 bases removed from V and 3 bases from J, the gap between germline ends came to 19 bases. The CDR3 consists of 15 residues. The CDR3 sequence: CASIGSATGFYEQYF. CDR3 DNA: TGTGCCAGCATCGGGTCAGCCACTGGATTCTACGAGCAGTACTTC.

The gene calls are TRBV2 and TRBJ2-2; 8 bases map to TRBD1. V shed 6 bases and J 6 bases; nucleotides not matched to a gene: 3. Looked up from germline, CDR1 is SNHLY and CDR2 is FYNNEI. This CDR3 is 13 amino acids long. The CDR3 DNA is TGTGCCAGCAGGGACAGGGAGGCCGGGGAGCTGTTTTTT. This codes for CASRDREAGELFF. The full variable domain, its missing parts supplied by reference TRBV2 and TRBJ2-2, is EPEVTQTPSHQVTQMGQEVILRCVPISNHLYFYWYRQILGQKVEFLVSFYNNEISEKSEIFDDQFSVERPDGSNFTLKIRSTKLEDSAMYFCASRDREAGELFFGEGSRLTVL.

Of note for this clone: The junction does not match germline at one end; this may be a read error. The chain recombines TRBV7-7 with TRBJ1-3; 7 positions agree with TRBD1. This CDR3 has 16 amino acids. Germline V gene lookup returns CDR1 SSHAT and CDR2 FNYEAQ (reference sequence). DNA of the CDR3: TGTGCTAGCAGCCCGGGAGGGACAGCCTCTGGAAACACCATATATTTT. Its translation: CASSPGGTASGNTIYF. Full variable domain (missing parts from reference TRBV7-7 and TRBJ1-3): GAGVSQSPRYKVTKRGQDVTLRCDPISSHATLYWYQQALGQGPEFLTYFNYEAQPDKSGLPSDRFSAERPEGSISTLTIQRTEQRDSAMYRCASSPGGTASGNTIYFGEGSWLTVV.

This clone was picked up a small number of times. V gene TRBV5-6 combines with J gene TRBJ1-5; no firm D call. This CDR3 comprises 12 residues. Germline V CDR1 and CDR2: SGHDT, YYEEEE. The germline V and J ends were trimmed by 0 bases and 7 bases, with 5 bases remaining between them. DNA for the CDR3: TGTGCCAGCAGCTTGGGGGAACAGCCCCAGCATTTT. This encodes CASSLGEQPQHF.

This sequence joins TRBV29-1 and TRBJ1-4; D ambiguous. The CDR3 covers 11 residues. The V end was cut by 7 bases, the J end by 5 bases, with 8 bases between. Germline V gene sequence: CDR1 SQVTM, CDR2 ANQGSEA. The CDR3 DNA reads as TGCAGCGCCACCGTCAATGAAAAACTGTTTTTT. Protein product: CSATVNEKLFF.

The rearrangement uses TRBV5-1 and TRBJ2-1; D is undetermined. Trimming took off 5 bases at V and 5 bases at J, with 8 bases between the two ends. There are 12 residues in the CDR3. Germline V lookup: CDR1 SGHRS, CDR2 YFSETQ. The CDR3 DNA is TGCGCCAGCAGGAAAACAGACAATGAGCAGTTCTTC. Protein: CASRKTDNEQFF.

The genes are TRBV10-3 and TRBJ2-1; tentatively, D is TRBD2 (6 bases). From germline, CDR1 is ENHRY and CDR2 SYGVKD. This CDR3 spans 17 amino acids. Trimming left V 6 bases short and J 5 bases short, with 23 bases between. CDR3 loop: CAISALLWLANNNEQFF. The DNA of the CDR3 is TGTGCCATCAGCGCCCTTCTTTGGCTAGCGAATAACAATGAGCAGTTCTTC.

The chain recombines TRBV28 with TRBJ2-5, with a possible D match to TRBD1 (7 bases). The CDR3 runs 14 residues. Trimming removed 4 bases from V and 1 base from J, with 10 bases in between. Germline V gene data show CDR1 as MDHEN and CDR2 as SYDVKM. Here the CDR3 reads CASSSGGTQETQYF. The CDR3 DNA reads TGTGCCAGCAGTTCAGGGGGGACCCAAGAGACCCAGTACTTC.

The chain uses TRBV7-9 and TRBJ1-4, with D possibly matching TRBD1 (5 bases). The CDR3 consists of 17 residues. The germline V gene has CDR1 SEHNR and CDR2 FQNEAQ (reference sequence). V was trimmed by 5 bases and J by 1 base, leaving 17 bases between them. CDR3 in DNA: TGTGCCAGCAGCCACCGGGAAGGGGCAGGAACTAATGAAAAACTGTTTTTT. This translates into CASSHREGAGTNEKLFF.

V gene TRBV18 combines with J gene TRBJ2-7; D could derive from TRBD1 or TRBD2 (5 bases each). CDR3 length: 15 residues. Trimming cost V 3 bases and J 4 bases, with 16 bases left between them. CDR1 and CDR2 (germline): KGHSH, LQKENI. CDR3 nucleotides: TGTGCCAGCTCACCGTTTGGTGGGACCGCGTACGAGCAGTACTTC. It translates to CASSPFGGTAYEQYF.

J is TRBJ1-2 and V is TRBV27, with no clear D. CDR3 size: 15 residues. Germline V gives CDR1 MNHEY, CDR2 SMNVEV (reference sequence). Trimming stripped 2 bases from V and 2 bases from J, with 12 bases between. The CDR3, as DNA: TGTGCCAGCAGTTTAAGCCCCCCGGGGAACTATGGCTACACCTTC. Residues: CASSLSPPGNYGYTF.